The 22 T cell receptor beta chains presented below share a single source sample, sequenced in a study of monozygotic twins with inflammatory bowel disease. TCRdb processed the 5' RACE reads again and assigns one entry to each CDR3 protein, with no DNA. Here the sample table reports approximately 330,000 distinct CDR3 sequences. The sequencing input was blood. Receptors were obtained from a human donor with ulcerative colitis or Crohn's disease, or a healthy co-twin of an affected twin (not recorded which).

CDR3: CASRYGGLETQYF. The chain recombines TRBV7-2 with TRBJ2-5; the D gene TCRdb calls, TRBD2, cannot be checked with no DNA. This CDR3 is 13 amino acids long. CDR1 and CDR2 (germline): SGHTA, FQGNSA.

The gene calls are TRBV5-1 and TRBJ2-4; TCRdb gives TRBD1 as the D gene, but with no DNA this cannot be confirmed. Germline CDR1 SGHRS, CDR2 YFSETQ. The CDR3 consists of 17 residues. The CDR3 here is CASSSQAGVIGKNIQYF.

The V call is TRBV20-1, the J call TRBJ1-2; no DNA is available, so the TRBD1 call from TCRdb remains unchecked. The CDR3 spans 13 residues. Germline-derived CDR1 and CDR2 are DFQATT and SNEGSKA (reference sequence). The CDR3 reads CSASRGFRGGYTF.

The V gene is TRBV20-1, the J gene TRBJ2-1; the TCRdb call, TRBD2, lacks DNA for checking. The germline gives CDR1 DFQATT, CDR2 SNEGSKA (reference sequence). CDR3 size: 14 residues. The CDR3 loop is CSAIRDSNQIEQFF.

This rearrangement joins TRBV24-1 to TRBJ2-3. Germline V CDR1 and CDR2: KGHDR, SFDVKD. This CDR3 region has 11 residues. The CDR3 spells CATSQEFTQYF.

The chain couples TRBV5-1 to TRBJ2-1; TCRdb's D call, TRBD1, is unchecked because there is no DNA. Germline-derived CDR1 and CDR2 are SGHRS and YFSETQ. This CDR3 contains 14 residues. CDR3 amino acids: CASSPGGAGNEQFF.

The chain uses TRBV5-1 and TRBJ1-2; the TRBD1 assignment by TCRdb is unverifiable without DNA. The CDR3 loop spans 14 amino acids. Germline loops: CDR1 SGHRS, CDR2 YFSETQ. The CDR3 here is CASSSGGAGYGYTF.

The chain joins TRBV4-2 to TRBJ1-5. Germline V gives CDR1 LGHNA, CDR2 YNFKEQ. This CDR3 has 16 amino acids. CDR3 loop: CASSQDPGGRLQPQHF.

The rearrangement joins TRBV6-1 to TRBJ1-5; lacking DNA, the TRBD1 call made by TCRdb goes unchecked. The CDR3 has 15 residues. Looked up from germline, CDR1 is MNHNS and CDR2 is SASEGT. This CDR3 is CASSELVRGHQPQHF.

The chain joins TRBV10-3 to TRBJ1-1; TCRdb names TRBD1, which stays unverified in the absence of DNA. The CDR3 has 15 residues. In germline, CDR1 is ENHRY, CDR2 SYGVKD. This CDR3 reads CAINQKGGRSTEAFF.

The chain is built from TRBV2 and TRBJ2-1; TCRdb reports TRBD2, a call that lacks DNA to check it against. This CDR3 region has 13 residues. CDR1 is SNHLY, CDR2 FYNNEI, per germline. The CDR3 region is CASKAGGYNEQFF.

The V and J genes are TRBV30 and TRBJ2-2. Looked up from germline, CDR1 is GTSNPN and CDR2 is SVGIG (reference sequence). The CDR3 runs to 16 residues. This CDR3 reads CAWRNPGLSNTGELFF.

The chain joins TRBV5-1 to TRBJ2-3; TCRdb's D call, TRBD2, is unchecked because there is no DNA. The CDR3 totals 17 residues. Germline CDR1 is SGHRS and CDR2 is YFSETQ. Here the CDR3 reads CASSLGSGTKVADTQYF. The full variable domain, in which reference TRBV5-1 and TRBJ2-3 provide the parts outside the CDR3, is KAGVTQTPRYLIKTRGQQVTLSCSPISGHRSVSWYQQTPGQGLQFLFEYFSETQRNKGNFPGRFSGRQFSNSRSEMNVSTLELGDSALYLCASSLGSGTKVADTQYFGPGTRLTVL.

The J gene is TRBJ1-2, the V gene TRBV27. Looked up from germline, CDR1 is MNHEY and CDR2 is SMNVEV (reference sequence). The CDR3 length is 15 residues. This CDR3 is CASSPQVGVAYGYTF.

The chain joins TRBV5-1 to TRBJ2-7; no DNA is available, so the TRBD2 call from TCRdb remains unchecked. Per the germline V gene, CDR1 is SGHRS and CDR2 is YFSETQ. The CDR3 consists of 13 residues. CDR3 in amino acids: CASSFREGYEQYF.

The chain links TRBV20-1 to TRBJ1-5. This CDR3 region has 14 residues. Germline-derived CDR1 and CDR2 are DFQATT and SNEGSKA (reference sequence). The CDR3 loop reads CSARKGMSNQPQHF.

This chain joins TRBV28 and TRBJ2-2. The CDR3 is 14 residues long. Germline V gene data show CDR1 as MDHEN and CDR2 as SYDVKM. Here the CDR3 reads CASSFGLSTGELFF.

V is TRBV7-9 and J is TRBJ1-1; TCRdb selects TRBD1, and the lack of DNA leaves this call unchecked. Germline V gives CDR1 SEHNR, CDR2 FQNEAQ (reference sequence). The CDR3 runs to 14 residues. The CDR3 reads CASSQDRVNTEAFF.

The rearrangement joins TRBV7-7 to TRBJ2-2; absent DNA, TCRdb's TRBD1 call cannot be checked. Germline assignment: CDR1 SSHAT and CDR2 FNYEAQ (reference sequence). The CDR3 consists of 15 residues. CDR3 sequence reads: CASSFTGEGTGELFF.

V usage is TRBV28 and J usage is TRBJ1-4; TCRdb's D call, TRBD1, is unchecked because there is no DNA. This CDR3 has 16 residues. In germline, CDR1 is MDHEN, CDR2 SYDVKM. The CDR3 sequence is CASSPGTGGAREKLFF. Variable domain in full (rest from reference TRBV28 and TRBJ1-4): DVKVTQSSRYLVKRTGEKVFLECVQDMDHENMFWYRQDPGLGLRLIYFSYDVKMKEKGDIPEGYSVSREKKERFSLILESASTNQTSMYLCASSPGTGGAREKLFFGSGTQLSVL.

The chain recombines TRBV16 with TRBJ2-7. Per the germline V gene, CDR1 is KGHSY and CDR2 is FQNENV. This CDR3 is built from 13 residues. The CDR3 protein is CASSQPPSYEQYF. The variable domain in full, completed from reference TRBV16 and TRBJ2-7, reads GEEVAQTPKHLVRGEGQKAKLYCAPIKGHSYVFWYQQVLKNEFKFLISFQNENVFDETGMPKERFSAKCLPNSPCSLEIQATKLEDSAVYFCASSQPPSYEQYFGPGTRLTVT.

The chain uses TRBV20-1 and TRBJ1-5; TCRdb's D call, TRBD1, is unchecked because there is no DNA. The germline V gene encodes CDR1 DFQATT and CDR2 SNEGSKA (reference sequence). The CDR3 contains 14 residues. CDR3 amino acids: CSANRGQLNQPQHF.